The 30 T cell receptor beta chains listed next were all sequenced from one sample in a study of vaccination effects on CD4 cells after COVID-19. Their recognized antigens are unknown. Sequenced by immunoSEQ multiplex PCR; TCRdb stores in-frame clones only, minus some. Here the sample spans tens of thousands of clones, less than 70% being singletons. ViraFEST used viral peptide pools to expand antigen-specific CD4+ T cells before sequencing. Upon completion of about 10 days in culture, CD4+ T cells were isolated. Vaccinated participants had no history of SARS-CoV-2 infection and tested negative for nucleocapsid antibodies. The sample consisted of CD4+ T cells from PBMCs cultured with HCoV-OC43 spike peptides, taken before COVID-19 vaccination. This sample's subset: HCoV-OC43 spike overlapping peptide pool stimulation. All receptors come from a human donor who received a COVID-19 vaccine.

This clone is a singleton in its sample. This sequence joins TRBV10-1 and TRBJ2-1, with TRBD1 matching over 7 bases. The CDR3 spans 19 residues. The germline gives CDR1 WNHNN, CDR2 SYGVQD (reference sequence). Unmatched junction bases numbered 16, after V lost 3 bases and J lost 2 bases. CDR3 residues: CASSDPSTNDRVTYNEQFF. CDR3 coding DNA: TGCGCCAGCAGTGATCCGTCGACGAACGACAGGGTTACCTACAATGAGCAGTTCTTC.

The J gene is TRBJ1-2, the V gene TRBV24-1, with D unclear. The CDR3 sequence is 15 residues long. Deletions cut 2 bases from V and 1 base from J, with 10 bases between. Per germline, CDR1 KGHDR and CDR2 SFDVKD. The CDR3 is CATSDSAALNYGYTF. In nucleotides, the CDR3 is TGTGCCACCAGTGATTCCGCAGCCCTTAACTATGGCTACACCTTC.

The chain employs TRBV2 and TRBJ2-1; TRBD2 agrees at 7 bases. After removal of 5 bases from V and 6 bases from J, the junction contained 10 bases not matched to a gene. CDR3 length equals 15 residues. Per the germline V gene, CDR1 is SNHLY and CDR2 is FYNNEI. In DNA form, the CDR3 reads TGTGCCAGCAGTTCCATCTATTCGGGAGGCAATGAGCAGTTCTTC. Translated: CASSSIYSGGNEQFF.

V usage is TRBV2 and J usage is TRBJ1-1; a possible D gene is TRBD1 (5 bases). Trimming cost V 7 bases and J 6 bases, with 18 bases left between them. The CDR3 contains 14 residues. Germline assignment: CDR1 SNHLY and CDR2 FYNNEI. The CDR3 reads CASNLGQVVAEAFF. The CDR3 coding sequence is TGTGCCAGCAATTTGGGGCAGGTCGTAGCTGAAGCTTTCTTT.

The rearrangement links TRBV14 to TRBJ1-2; the match to TRBD1 covers 9 bases. The CDR3 consists of 15 residues. Losses at the gene ends were 4 bases for V and 1 base for J; bases not matched to a gene: 4. Germline CDR1 reads SGHDN; CDR2 reads FVKESK. DNA for the CDR3: TGTGCCAGCAGCCCGCAGGGACAGGGTAACTATGGCTACACCTTC. Protein sequence: CASSPQGQGNYGYTF.

This clone came up once. Other nucleotide sequences from this sample produce the same CDR3. V is TRBV10-3 and J is TRBJ1-3, with no clear D. Germline values: CDR1 ENHRY, CDR2 SYGVKD. The CDR3 is made up of 12 amino acids. Trimming took 4 bases from V and 1 from J, leaving 2 bases between them. The CDR3 DNA reads TGTGCCATCAGTGGGTCTGGAAACACCATATATTTT. The encoded protein is CAISGSGNTIYF.

This clone came up a few times. The CDR3, as DNA: TGTGCCAGTAGTGGGGACAGGGGACTCTATGGCTACACCTTC. It is translated as CASSGDRGLYGYTF. V usage is TRBV19 and J usage is TRBJ1-2; 10 nucleotides agree with TRBD1. Germline V gives CDR1 LNHDA, CDR2 SQIVND (reference sequence). The CDR3 consists of 14 residues. Germline trimming cut 5 bases from V and 4 bases from J; bases unmatched to any gene: 4.

The DNA for the CDR3 is TGTGCCAGTTCGTTGCGGGGGGCGCCGAACACCGGGGAGCTGTTTTTT. Its protein is CASSLRGAPNTGELFF. The J gene is TRBJ2-2, the V gene TRBV19; 8 bases line up with TRBD2. Germline CDR1 is LNHDA and CDR2 is SQIVND (reference sequence). CDR3 size: 16 residues. Unmatched junction bases numbered 8, after V lost 8 bases and J lost 0 bases.

The table lists this clone with a few counts. V and J are TRBV30 and TRBJ1-2, with D unclear. The CDR3 extends over 13 amino acids. CDR1 and CDR2 from the germline V gene are GTSNPN and SVGIG (reference sequence). The V and J ends lost 4 bases and 8 bases respectively, with 17 bases between them. CDR3 residues: CAWTASFDSGYTF. Written as DNA, the CDR3 is TGTGCCTGGACCGCCTCCTTCGACTCCGGCTACACCTTC.

This chain uses TRBV2 with TRBJ2-5; D is unresolved. Germline values: CDR1 SNHLY, CDR2 FYNNEI. The CDR3 loop spans 10 amino acids. Trimming removed 5 bases at V and 4 bases at J, with 2 bases between. CDR3 DNA sequence: TGTGCCAGCAGTACAGAGACCCAGTACTTC. Protein: CASSTETQYF.

The sample holds one count of this clone. The chain has TRBV6-4 and TRBJ1-2; 7 bases map to TRBD1. This CDR3 has 12 amino acids. Germline values: CDR1 MRHNA, CDR2 SNTAGT. J lost 9 bases, V lost 2 bases, and 3 bases had no gene match. The CDR3 DNA follows: TGTGCCAGCAGTGACCAGGGGGGGAGCTACACCTTC. Protein: CASSDQGGSYTF.

This clone showed up just a few times. The chain has TRBV9 and TRBJ1-4; 8 bases are a match to TRBD1. CDR3 length: 17 amino acids. The J segment lost 2 bases and the V segment lost 2 bases, leaving 8 bases of the junction unmatched. Germline V CDR1 and CDR2: SGDLS, YYNGEE. CDR3 residues: CASSVDRTGGTNEKLFF. CDR3 coding DNA: TGTGCCAGCAGCGTCGACAGAACAGGGGGGACTAATGAAAAACTGTTTTTT.

The rearrangement joins TRBV7-6 to TRBJ2-5; D not resolved. The germline gives CDR1 SGHVS, CDR2 FNYEAQ. The CDR3 loop spans 13 amino acids. Deletions cut 3 bases from V and 3 bases from J, with 8 bases between. CDR3 sequence reads: CASSLAPEETQYF. The CDR3 nucleotides are TGTGCCAGCAGCTTGGCCCCGGAAGAGACCCAGTACTTC.

The V gene is TRBV15, the J gene TRBJ1-2; TRBD1 is a possible D gene (5 bases). V lost 0 bases and J lost 8, with 10 bases in between. This CDR3 has 13 amino acids. Germline V lookup: CDR1 LNHNV, CDR2 YYDKDF (reference sequence). CDR3 protein: CATSRDRGRGYTF. In DNA form, the CDR3 reads TGTGCCACCAGCAGAGACCGGGGGAGGGGCTACACCTTC.

Concerning this clone: At the DNA level, this CDR3 is encoded by other sequences in the same sample as well. The CDR3 protein is CSVVGRLNTEAFF. The CDR3 region has the DNA TGCAGCGTTGTAGGCAGGTTGAACACTGAAGCTTTCTTT. The chain combines TRBV29-1 with TRBJ1-1; no clear D gene. CDR1 and CDR2 (germline): SQVTM, ANQGSEA. The V and J ends lost 4 bases and 0 bases respectively, with 9 bases between them. There are 13 residues in the CDR3.

This chain uses TRBV30 with TRBJ1-1; TRBD1 agrees at 7 bases. Germline assignment: CDR1 GTSNPN and CDR2 SVGIG (reference sequence). This CDR3 is built from 14 residues. Trimming at V came to 3 bases and at J to 2 bases, leaving 6 bases not matched to a gene. As DNA, the CDR3 is TGTGCCTGGAGCGCCAGGGGGGGTAACACTGAAGCTTTCTTT. Its protein product is CAWSARGGNTEAFF.

This sequence joins TRBV6-7 and TRBJ1-5, with no clear D. TRBV6-7 counts as an open reading frame of uncertain function. This CDR3 comprises 15 residues. Trimming shortened V by 0 bases and J by 0 bases, and 6 bases separated the two germline ends. CDR3 residues: CASSYSLSSNQPQHF. The CDR3 DNA is TGTGCCAGCAGTTACTCGCTCAGTAGCAATCAGCCCCAGCATTTT.

The J gene is TRBJ2-5, the V gene TRBV3-1 (or the pseudogene TRBV3-2); D is uncertain. This CDR3 region has 11 residues. Germline lookup yields CDR1 LGHDT and CDR2 YNNKEL (reference sequence). V gave up 5 bases and J gave up 7 bases, with 8 bases separating them. This chain's CDR3 is CASSFRGTQYF. The CDR3, as DNA: TGTGCCAGCAGCTTCCGCGGGACCCAGTACTTC.

The chain links TRBV2 to TRBJ2-7; possible D gene TRBD2, 5 bases. V shed 1 base and J shed 7 bases, with 14 bases lying between them. This CDR3 has 14 residues. The V gene's germline CDR1 is SNHLY and CDR2 FYNNEI. The CDR3 coding sequence is TGTGCCAGCAGTGAAGGCCGAGGGCCGGGAGAGCAGTACTTC. Its protein is CASSEGRGPGEQYF.

The gene calls are TRBV2 and TRBJ2-1; tentative D call: TRBD1 (5 bases). The CDR3 runs 13 residues. Between the trimmed V and J ends, which lost 6 bases and 4 bases, there was a span of 10 bases. Germline V gene lookup returns CDR1 SNHLY and CDR2 FYNNEI. The CDR3 sequence: CASSDRPYNEQFF. Written as DNA, the CDR3 is TGTGCCAGCAGCGACAGACCATACAATGAGCAGTTCTTC.

The chain links TRBV14 to TRBJ2-1; tentative D call: TRBD1 (7 bases). This CDR3 is 20 amino acids long. CDR1 is SGHDN and CDR2 is FVKESK in the germline V gene. The V end was cut by 4 bases, the J end by 0 bases, with 25 bases between. The DNA of the CDR3 is TGTGCCAGCAGCCTTACGGGACTTATAGGGGGCTTGAGCTCCTACAATGAGCAGTTCTTC. It translates to CASSLTGLIGGLSSYNEQFF. The whole variable domain, remainder taken from reference TRBV14 and TRBJ2-1, is EAGVTQFPSHSVIEKGQTVTLRCDPISGHDNLYWYRRVMGKEIKFLLHFVKESKQDESGMPNNRFLAERTGGTYSTLKVQPAELEDSGVYFCASSLTGLIGGLSSYNEQFFGPGTRLTVL.

This chain joins TRBV5-1 and TRBJ2-3; 7 nucleotides match TRBD1. Germline V CDR1 and CDR2: SGHRS, YFSETQ. CDR3 length equals 16 residues. J gave up 4 bases and V 4 bases, and 12 bases lay outside the gene matches. CDR3 DNA sequence: TGCGCCAGCAGCGCGTACAGGGGTTTGGACGCAGATACGCAGTATTTT. Its translation: CASSAYRGLDADTQYF.

The chain has TRBV3-1 (or the pseudogene TRBV3-2) and TRBJ2-5; D is ambiguous. Trimming pared 3 bases from V and 4 bases from J, leaving 15 bases between. Germline CDR1 LGHDT, CDR2 YNNKEL (reference sequence). The CDR3 is 15 residues long. In DNA, the CDR3 is TGTGCCAGCAGCCATAAACAGACCCTCGGAGAGACCCAGTACTTC. The encoded protein is CASSHKQTLGETQYF.

The J gene is TRBJ2-7, the V gene TRBV15, with TRBD2 matching 8 bases. Unmatched junction bases numbered 8, after V lost 0 bases and J lost 4 bases. The CDR3 is 16 residues long. Germline values: CDR1 LNHNV, CDR2 YYDKDF (reference sequence). CDR3 sequence: CATSRDLPGLGYEQYF. CDR3 DNA sequence: TGTGCCACCAGCAGAGATCTCCCGGGACTAGGGTACGAGCAGTACTTC.

This clone was counted a single time. The chain uses TRBV5-5 and TRBJ1-2, with a tentative D call TRBD1 (6 bases). Trimming took 0 bases from V and 4 from J, leaving 13 bases between them. The CDR3 spans 15 residues. Germline V gene sequence: CDR1 SGHKS, CDR2 YYEKEE (reference sequence). The CDR3 loop reads CASSLVLQGAYGYTF. DNA for the CDR3: TGTGCCAGCAGCTTGGTTTTACAGGGCGCCTATGGCTACACCTTC.

The chain is built from TRBV5-6 and TRBJ1-6, with D unclear. This CDR3 is 16 amino acids long. The ends were cut back, 1 base at V and 6 bases at J, with 14 bases in the middle. CDR1 is SGHDT and CDR2 is YYEEEE in the germline V gene. CDR3 coding DNA: TGTGCCAGCAGCTTGAGCCTGGGAAAGCTTAATTCACCCCTCCACTTT. As protein: CASSLSLGKLNSPLHF. Drawing the rest from reference TRBV5-6 and TRBJ1-6, the complete variable domain is DAGVTQSPTHLIKTRGQQVTLRCSPKSGHDTVSWYQQALGQGPQFIFQYYEEEERQRGNFPDRFSGHQFPNYSSELNVNALLLGDSALYLCASSLSLGKLNSPLHFGNGTRLTVT.

In its sample, this clone was seen a few times. This chain connects TRBV4-2 to TRBJ1-1, with unresolved D. Germline V gene data show CDR1 as LGHNA and CDR2 as YNFKEQ. This CDR3 region has 15 residues. V lost 0 bases to trimming and J lost 7 bases, with 15 bases between them. The CDR3 is CASSQDWEGLVEAFF. The CDR3 DNA reads TGTGCCAGCAGCCAAGATTGGGAGGGATTAGTTGAAGCTTTCTTT.

The V call is TRBV11-2, the J call TRBJ2-1; no definite D call. The V gene lost 7 bases and the J gene lost 1 base, with 11 bases spanning the gap. This CDR3 has 14 amino acids. Germline V CDR1 and CDR2: SGHAT, FQNNGV. This chain's CDR3 is CASTLQSSYNEQFF. The CDR3 DNA is TGTGCCAGCACGTTACAGAGTTCCTACAATGAGCAGTTCTTC.

The chain joins TRBV4-1 to TRBJ2-1; 12 nucleotides line up with TRBD2. The CDR3 has 19 amino acids. V dropped 3 bases and J dropped 5; count of bases not matched to a gene: 14. The V gene's germline CDR1 is MGHRA and CDR2 YSYEKL. The CDR3 loop reads CASSHIGLAGGRYNNEQFF. The DNA of the CDR3 is TGCGCCAGCAGCCATATCGGGCTAGCGGGGGGGCGTTACAACAATGAGCAGTTCTTC.

The chain has TRBV19 and TRBJ1-2; perhaps TRBD1 as D (5 bases). V was clipped by 7 bases and J by 4 bases, with 19 bases between them. Germline assignment: CDR1 LNHDA and CDR2 SQIVND (reference sequence). The CDR3 runs 15 residues. CDR3: CASTRQGLTTYGYTF. The DNA for the CDR3 is TGTGCCAGTACCCGGCAGGGCCTTACCACCTATGGCTACACCTTC.